The entry below describes one TCR beta chain. The sample comes from a study of blood T cell repertoires in COVID-19. Study-wide context: Sample material is recorded as cDNA or gDNA derived from T cells, B-cell-depleted T cells, or PBMCs.

Germline-derived CDR1 and CDR2 are MNHEY and SVGAGI. CDR3 length equals 14 residues. Trimming removed 7 bases at V and 5 bases at J, with 17 bases between. Repertoires were generated with immunoSEQ multiplex PCR, while TCRdb's copy carries only in-frame clones and drops some. The table shows about 310,000 clones, with approximately 91% occurring only once. The study recruited people aged about 18 to 95 years across around 23 US areas. Participants' own reports of clinical history determined their cohort assignment. Recovered Cohort 3 donors showed two negative PCRs, clearance, or symptom resolution. Sequencing was performed on PBMCs or T cells enriched from blood (not recorded which). The V gene is TRBV6-5, the J gene TRBJ2-5, with D possibly matching TRBD1 (5 bases). The receptor was isolated from a woman in her 40s who had recovered from COVID-19. CDR3 region: CASKIQVKGETQYF. As DNA, the CDR3 is TGTGCCAGCAAGATACAGGTGAAGGGGGAGACCCAGTACTTC.